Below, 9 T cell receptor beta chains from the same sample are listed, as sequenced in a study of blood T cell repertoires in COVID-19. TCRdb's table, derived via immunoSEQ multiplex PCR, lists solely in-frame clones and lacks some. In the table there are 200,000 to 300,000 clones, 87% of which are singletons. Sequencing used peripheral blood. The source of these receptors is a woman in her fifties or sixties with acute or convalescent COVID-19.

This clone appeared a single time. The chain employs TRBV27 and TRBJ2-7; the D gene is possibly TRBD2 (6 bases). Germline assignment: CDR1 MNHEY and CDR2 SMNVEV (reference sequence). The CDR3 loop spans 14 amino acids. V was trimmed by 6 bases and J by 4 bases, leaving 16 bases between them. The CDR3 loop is CASRVEGLGYEQYF. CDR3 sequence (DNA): TGTGCCAGCAGGGTGGAGGGCCTTGGGTACGAGCAGTACTTC.

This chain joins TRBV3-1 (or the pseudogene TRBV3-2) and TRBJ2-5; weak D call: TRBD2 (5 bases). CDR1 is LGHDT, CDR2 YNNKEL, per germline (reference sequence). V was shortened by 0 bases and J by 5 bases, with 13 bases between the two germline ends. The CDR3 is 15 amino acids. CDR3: CASSQELVLSETQYF. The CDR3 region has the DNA TGTGCCAGCAGCCAAGAACTAGTATTATCCGAGACCCAGTACTTC.

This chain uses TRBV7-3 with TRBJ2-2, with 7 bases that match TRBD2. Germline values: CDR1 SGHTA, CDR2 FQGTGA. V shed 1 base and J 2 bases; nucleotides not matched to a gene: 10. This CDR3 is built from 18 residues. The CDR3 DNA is TGTGCCAGCAGCTTAAGTGAGGGACTACCACTTAACACCGGGGAGCTGTTTTTT. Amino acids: CASSLSEGLPLNTGELFF.

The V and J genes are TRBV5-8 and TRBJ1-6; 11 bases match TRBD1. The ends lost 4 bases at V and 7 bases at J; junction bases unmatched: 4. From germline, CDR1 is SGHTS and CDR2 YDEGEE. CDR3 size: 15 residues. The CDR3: CASSLGTGGNSPLHF. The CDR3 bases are TGTGCCAGCAGCCTGGGGACAGGGGGGAATTCACCCCTCCACTTT.

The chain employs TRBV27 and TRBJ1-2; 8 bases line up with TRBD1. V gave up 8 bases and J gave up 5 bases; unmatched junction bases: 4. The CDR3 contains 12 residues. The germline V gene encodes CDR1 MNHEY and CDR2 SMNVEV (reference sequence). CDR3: CASGDRRYGYTF. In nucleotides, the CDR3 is TGTGCCAGCGGGGACAGGCGGTATGGCTACACCTTC.

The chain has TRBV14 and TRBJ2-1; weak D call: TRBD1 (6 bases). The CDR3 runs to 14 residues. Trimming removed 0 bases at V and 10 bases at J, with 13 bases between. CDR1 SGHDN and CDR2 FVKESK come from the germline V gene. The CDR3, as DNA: TGTGCCAGCAGCCAAGATACAGGGCCAGGGGAGCAGTTCTTC. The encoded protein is CASSQDTGPGEQFF.

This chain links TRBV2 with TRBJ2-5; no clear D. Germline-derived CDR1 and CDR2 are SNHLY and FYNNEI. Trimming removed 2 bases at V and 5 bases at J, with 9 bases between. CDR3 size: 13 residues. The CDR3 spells CASSENRAETQYF. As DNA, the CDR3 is TGTGCCAGCAGTGAAAATCGAGCGGAGACCCAGTACTTC.

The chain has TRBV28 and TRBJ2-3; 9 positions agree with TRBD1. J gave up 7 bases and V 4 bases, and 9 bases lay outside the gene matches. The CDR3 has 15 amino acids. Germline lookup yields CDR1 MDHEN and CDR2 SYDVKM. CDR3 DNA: TGTGCCAGCAGTTCCCCGGGACAGGGTTATAATACGCAGTATTTT. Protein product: CASSSPGQGYNTQYF.

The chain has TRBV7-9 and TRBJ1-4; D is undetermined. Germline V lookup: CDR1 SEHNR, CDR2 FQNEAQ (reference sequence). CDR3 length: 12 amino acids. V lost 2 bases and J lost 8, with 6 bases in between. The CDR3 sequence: CASSLSFEKLFF. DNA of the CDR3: TGTGCCAGCAGCTTATCGTTCGAAAAACTGTTTTTT.